This T cell receptor beta chain was sequenced for a study of blood T cell repertoires in COVID-19. Across the study: T cells, B-cell-depleted T cells, or PBMCs supplied cDNA or gDNA.

Methods used by the authors: Nucleated cell number was recorded as an estimate derived from reference gene primer amplification. Here immunoSEQ multiplex PCR was the method, and the copy in TCRdb shows in-frame clones only, minus some. The DNA was the basis for D and trimming; V, J and clone size are from that table. The sample records about 250,000 clones, roughly 80% being singletons. The CDR3 covers 12 residues. V was cut by 6 bases and J by 4 bases, with 9 bases left in between. CDR1 is ENHRY, CDR2 SYGVKD, per germline. This clone has just one count. The origin of this receptor is an elderly man with acute or convalescent COVID-19. V usage is TRBV10-3 and J usage is TRBJ1-1; D is possibly TRBD1 (5 bases). Sequencing input: peripheral blood. The CDR3 here is CAIRGQGTEAFF. Written as DNA, the CDR3 is TGTGCCATCAGGGGGCAAGGCACTGAAGCTTTCTTT.